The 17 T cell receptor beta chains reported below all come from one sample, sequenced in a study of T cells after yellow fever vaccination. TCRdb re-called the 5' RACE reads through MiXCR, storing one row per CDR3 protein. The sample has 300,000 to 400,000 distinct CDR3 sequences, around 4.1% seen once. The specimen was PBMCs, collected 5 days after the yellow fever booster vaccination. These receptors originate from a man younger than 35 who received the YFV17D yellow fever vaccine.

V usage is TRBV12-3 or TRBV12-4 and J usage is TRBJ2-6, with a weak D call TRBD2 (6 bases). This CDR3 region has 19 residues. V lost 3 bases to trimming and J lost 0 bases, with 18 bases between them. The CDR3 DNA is TGTGCCAGCAGTTTTTTTCGGAGGGGTCAGATCTCTGGGGCCAACGTCCTGACTTTC. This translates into CASSFFRRGQISGANVLTF.

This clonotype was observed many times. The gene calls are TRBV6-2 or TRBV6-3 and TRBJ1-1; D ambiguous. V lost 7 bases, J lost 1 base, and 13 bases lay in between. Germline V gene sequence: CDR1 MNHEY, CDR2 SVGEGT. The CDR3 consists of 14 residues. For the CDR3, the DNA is TGTGCCAGCATTAAGACCCTGAAGAACACTGAAGCTTTCTTT. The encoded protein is CASIKTLKNTEAFF.

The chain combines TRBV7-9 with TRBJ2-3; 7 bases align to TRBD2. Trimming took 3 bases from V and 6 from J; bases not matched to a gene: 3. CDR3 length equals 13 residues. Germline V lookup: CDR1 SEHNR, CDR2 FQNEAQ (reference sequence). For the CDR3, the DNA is TGTGCCAGCAGCTTGGGAGGGATGGATACGCAGTATTTT. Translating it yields CASSLGGMDTQYF.

CDR3 protein: CAWIGNTIYF. The CDR3 coding sequence is TGTGCCTGGATCGGGAACACCATATATTTT. This chain uses TRBV2 with TRBJ1-3; no clear D. The V end lost 11 bases, the J end lost 7 bases, and 9 bases lay between the germline ends. This CDR3 is built from 10 residues. CDR1 is SNHLY and CDR2 is FYNNEI in the germline V gene.

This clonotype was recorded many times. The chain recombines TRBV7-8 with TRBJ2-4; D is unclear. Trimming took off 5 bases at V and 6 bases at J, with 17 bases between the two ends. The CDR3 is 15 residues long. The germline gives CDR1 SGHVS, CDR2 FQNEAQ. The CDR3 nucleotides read TGTGCCAGCAGCCCGAGAAGGACGGAAAGAAACATTCAGTACTTC. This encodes CASSPRRTERNIQYF.

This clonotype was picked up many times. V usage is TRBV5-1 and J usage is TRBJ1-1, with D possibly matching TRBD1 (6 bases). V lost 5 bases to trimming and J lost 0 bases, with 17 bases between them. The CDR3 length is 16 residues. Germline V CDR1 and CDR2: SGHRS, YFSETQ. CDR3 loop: CASSQDRLALNTEAFF. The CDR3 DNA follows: TGCGCCAGCAGTCAAGACAGGTTAGCCTTGAACACTGAAGCTTTCTTT.

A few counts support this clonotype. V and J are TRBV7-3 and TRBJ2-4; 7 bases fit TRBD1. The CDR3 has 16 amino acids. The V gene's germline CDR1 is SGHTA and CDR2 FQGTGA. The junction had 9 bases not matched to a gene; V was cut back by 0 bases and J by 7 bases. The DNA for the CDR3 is TGTGCCAGCAGCTTAACGCCGGGACAGACCTCGAACATTCAGTACTTC. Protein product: CASSLTPGQTSNIQYF.

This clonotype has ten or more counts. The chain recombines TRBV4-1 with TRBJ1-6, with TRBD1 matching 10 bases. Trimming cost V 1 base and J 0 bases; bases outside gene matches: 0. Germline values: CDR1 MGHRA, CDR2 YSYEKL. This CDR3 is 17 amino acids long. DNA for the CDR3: TGCGCCAGCAGCCAAGGGGACAGGGGCTCCTATAATTCACCCCTCCACTTT. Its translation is CASSQGDRGSYNSPLHF.

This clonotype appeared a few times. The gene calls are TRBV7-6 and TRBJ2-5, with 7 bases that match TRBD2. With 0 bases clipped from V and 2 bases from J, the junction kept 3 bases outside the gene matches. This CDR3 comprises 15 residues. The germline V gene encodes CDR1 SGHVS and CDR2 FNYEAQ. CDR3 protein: CASSLAGGVQETQYF. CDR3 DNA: TGTGCCAGCAGCTTAGCGGGGGGGGTTCAAGAGACCCAGTACTTC. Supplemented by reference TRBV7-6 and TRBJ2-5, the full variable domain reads GAGVSQSPRYKVTKRGQDVALRCDPISGHVSLYWYRQALGQGPEFLTYFNYEAQQDKSGLPNDRFSAERPEGSISTLTIQRTEQRDSAMYRCASSLAGGVQETQYFGPGTRLLVL.

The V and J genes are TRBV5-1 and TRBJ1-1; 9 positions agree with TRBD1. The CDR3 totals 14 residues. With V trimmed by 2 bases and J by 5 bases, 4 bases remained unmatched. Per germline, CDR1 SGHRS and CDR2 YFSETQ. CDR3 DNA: TGCGCCAGCAGCTTAACAGGGGGCGTGACTGAAGCTTTCTTT. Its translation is CASSLTGGVTEAFF.

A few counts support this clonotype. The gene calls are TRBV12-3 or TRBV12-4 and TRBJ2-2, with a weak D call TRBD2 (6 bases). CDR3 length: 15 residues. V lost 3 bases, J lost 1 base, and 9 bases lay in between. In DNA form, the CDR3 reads TGTGCCAGCAGTTTTGGGGACTGGAACACCGGGGAGCTGTTTTTT. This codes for CASSFGDWNTGELFF.

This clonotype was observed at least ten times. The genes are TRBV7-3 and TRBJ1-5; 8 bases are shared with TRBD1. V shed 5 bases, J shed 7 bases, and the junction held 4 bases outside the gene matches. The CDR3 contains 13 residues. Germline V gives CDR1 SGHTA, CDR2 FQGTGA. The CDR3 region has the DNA TGTGCCAGCAGCCAGGGGGCTTACCAGCCCCAGCATTTT. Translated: CASSQGAYQPQHF.

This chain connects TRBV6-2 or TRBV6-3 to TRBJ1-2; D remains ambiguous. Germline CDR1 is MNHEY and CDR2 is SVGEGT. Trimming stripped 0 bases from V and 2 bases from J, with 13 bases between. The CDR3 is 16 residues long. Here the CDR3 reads CASSYSRAAVNYGYTF. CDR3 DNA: TGTGCCAGCAGTTACTCGAGGGCAGCAGTAAACTATGGCTACACCTTC.

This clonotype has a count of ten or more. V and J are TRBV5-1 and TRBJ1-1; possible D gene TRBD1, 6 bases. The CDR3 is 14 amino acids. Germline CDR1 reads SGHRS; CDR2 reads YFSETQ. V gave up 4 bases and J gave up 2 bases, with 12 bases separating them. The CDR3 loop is CASSPWGGNTEAFF. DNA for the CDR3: TGCGCCAGCAGCCCCTGGGGGGGCAACACTGAAGCTTTCTTT.

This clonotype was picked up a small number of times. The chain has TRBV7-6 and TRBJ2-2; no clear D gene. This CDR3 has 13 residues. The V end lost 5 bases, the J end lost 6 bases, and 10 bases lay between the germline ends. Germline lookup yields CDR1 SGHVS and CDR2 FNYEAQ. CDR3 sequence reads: CASSPMGSGELFF. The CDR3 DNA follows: TGTGCCAGCAGCCCTATGGGATCCGGGGAGCTGTTTTTT.

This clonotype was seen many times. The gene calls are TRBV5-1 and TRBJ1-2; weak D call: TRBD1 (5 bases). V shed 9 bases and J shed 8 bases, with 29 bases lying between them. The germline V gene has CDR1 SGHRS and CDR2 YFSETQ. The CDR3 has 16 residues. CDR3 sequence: CATKQEEKGETEGYTF. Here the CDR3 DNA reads TGCGCCACCAAGCAGGAGGAGAAAGGGGAAACGGAAGGCTACACCTTC.

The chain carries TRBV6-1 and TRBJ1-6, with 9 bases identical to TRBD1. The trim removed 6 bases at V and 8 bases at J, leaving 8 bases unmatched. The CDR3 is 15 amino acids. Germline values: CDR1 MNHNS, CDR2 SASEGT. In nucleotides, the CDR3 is TGTGCCAGCAGGGGACAGGGTGGGTCAGATTCACCCCTCCACTTT. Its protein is CASRGQGGSDSPLHF.